This TCR beta chain emerged from a study of CD8+CD57+ T cells in acquired aplastic anemia. CD8+CD57+ cell expansion, shown by flow cytometry, had occurred in the patients selected for sequencing. There were no patients without severe acquired aplastic anemia. Patients were treatment-naive when blood was sampled. Overall study results and limits: Comparison of patients with controls identified 25 to 30 shared CD8+ CDR3 sequences.

Genomic DNA, serving as template, underwent TCR beta VDJ and CDR3 profiling. TCRdb redid the calling of the reads with MiXCR, one entry per CDR3 protein. The data show about 180,000 distinct CDR3 sequences, less than 50% seen once. Germline lookup yields CDR1 LNHNV and CDR2 YYDKDF (reference sequence). The trim removed 1 base at V and 6 bases at J, leaving 6 bases unmatched. The CDR3 runs to 16 residues. Details on this clonotype: Its antigen is still unknown. This CDR3 is missing its conserved last phenylalanine or tryptophan, likely due to a read error.

This sequence originates from a human donor with aplastic anemia. The chain couples TRBV15 to TRBJ2-3, with 11 bases fitting TRBD2. The sample comprised sorted CD4+, CD8+, or CD8+CD57+ T cells (not recorded which) from PBMCs. DNA for the CDR3: TGTGCCACCAGCAGAGGTAGCGGGGGGGCCACGGATACGCAGTATTCT. As protein: CATSRGSGGATDTQYS.